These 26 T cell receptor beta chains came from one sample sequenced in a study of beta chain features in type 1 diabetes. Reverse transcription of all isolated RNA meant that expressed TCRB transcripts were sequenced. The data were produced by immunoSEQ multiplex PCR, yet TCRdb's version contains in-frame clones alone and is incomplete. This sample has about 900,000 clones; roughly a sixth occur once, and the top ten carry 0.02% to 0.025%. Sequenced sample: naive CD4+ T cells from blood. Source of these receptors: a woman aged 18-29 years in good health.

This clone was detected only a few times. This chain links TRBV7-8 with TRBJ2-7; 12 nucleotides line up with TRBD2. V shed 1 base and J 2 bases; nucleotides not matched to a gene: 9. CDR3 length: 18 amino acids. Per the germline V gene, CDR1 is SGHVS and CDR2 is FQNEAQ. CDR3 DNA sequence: TGTGCCAGCAGCTTAGGGGTGCTAGCGGGAGGGCAAACCTACGAGCAGTACTTC. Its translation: CASSLGVLAGGQTYEQYF.

The CDR3 sequence is CASLTPGQDFTSSGNTIYF. The DNA of the CDR3 is TGTGCCAGCCTTACTCCGGGACAAGATTTTACGAGCTCTGGAAACACCATATATTTT. The V and J genes are TRBV28 and TRBJ1-3; tentatively, D is TRBD1 (6 bases). V was trimmed by 8 bases and J by 0 bases, leaving 26 bases between them. There are 19 residues in the CDR3. From germline, CDR1 is MDHEN and CDR2 SYDVKM.

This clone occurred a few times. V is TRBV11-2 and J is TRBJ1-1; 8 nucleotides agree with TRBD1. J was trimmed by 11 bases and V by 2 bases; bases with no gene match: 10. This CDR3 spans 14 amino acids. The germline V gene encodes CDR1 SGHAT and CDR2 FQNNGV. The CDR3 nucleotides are TGTGCCAGCAGCTTATTACAGGGGGGACCGGATGCTTTCTTT. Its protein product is CASSLLQGGPDAFF.

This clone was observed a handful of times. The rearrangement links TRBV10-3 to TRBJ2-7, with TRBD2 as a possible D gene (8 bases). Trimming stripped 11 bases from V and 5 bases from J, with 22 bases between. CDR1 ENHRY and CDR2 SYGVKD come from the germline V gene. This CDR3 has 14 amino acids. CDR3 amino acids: CALRQGSGTNEQYF. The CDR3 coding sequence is TGTGCCCTACGACAGGGTAGCGGGACTAACGAGCAGTACTTC.

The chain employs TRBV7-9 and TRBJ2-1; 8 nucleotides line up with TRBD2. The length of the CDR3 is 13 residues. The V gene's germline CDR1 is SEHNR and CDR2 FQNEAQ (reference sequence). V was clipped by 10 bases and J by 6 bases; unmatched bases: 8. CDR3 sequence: CATQAGTSNEQFF. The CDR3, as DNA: TGTGCCACTCAAGCCGGGACTAGCAATGAGCAGTTCTTC.

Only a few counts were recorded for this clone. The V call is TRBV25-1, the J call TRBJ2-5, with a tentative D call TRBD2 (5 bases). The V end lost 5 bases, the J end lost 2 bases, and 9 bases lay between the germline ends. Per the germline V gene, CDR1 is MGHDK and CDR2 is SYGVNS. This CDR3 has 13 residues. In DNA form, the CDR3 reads TGTGCCAGCAGTTTAAGCGGACAAGAGACCCAGTACTTC. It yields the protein CASSLSGQETQYF. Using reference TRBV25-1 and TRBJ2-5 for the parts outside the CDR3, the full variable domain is EADIYQTPRYLVIGTGKKITLECSQTMGHDKMYWYQQDPGMELHLIHYSYGVNSTEKGDLSSESTVSRIRTEHFPLTLESARPSHTSQYLCASSLSGQETQYFGPGTRLLVL.

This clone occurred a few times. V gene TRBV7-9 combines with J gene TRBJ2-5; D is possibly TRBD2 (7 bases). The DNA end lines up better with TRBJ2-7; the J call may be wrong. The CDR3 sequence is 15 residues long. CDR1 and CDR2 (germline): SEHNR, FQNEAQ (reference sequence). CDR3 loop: CASSPGGPVSYEQYF. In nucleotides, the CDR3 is TGTGCCAGCAGCCCCGGGGGGCCTGTCTCCTACGAGCAGTACTTC.

This CDR3 reads CASSSHRNQPQHF. The CDR3 DNA follows: TGTGCCAGCTCATCTCACAGAAATCAGCCCCAGCATTTT. The chain combines TRBV18 with TRBJ1-5, with D hard to call. V was cut by 5 bases and J by 4 bases, with 9 bases left in between. The CDR3 covers 13 residues. Germline CDR1 KGHSH, CDR2 LQKENI.

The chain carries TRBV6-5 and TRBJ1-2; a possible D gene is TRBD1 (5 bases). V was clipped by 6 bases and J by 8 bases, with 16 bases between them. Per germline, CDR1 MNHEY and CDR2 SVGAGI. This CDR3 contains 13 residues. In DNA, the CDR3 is TGTGCCAGCAGAAGGGACCCGCTTGACGGCTACACCTTC. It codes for CASRRDPLDGYTF.

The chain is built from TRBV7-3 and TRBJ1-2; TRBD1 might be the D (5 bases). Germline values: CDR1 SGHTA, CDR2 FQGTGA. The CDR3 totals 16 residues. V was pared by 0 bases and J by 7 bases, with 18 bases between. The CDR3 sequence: CASSLTSLKGLVGYTF. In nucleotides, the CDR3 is TGTGCCAGCAGCTTAACGAGCCTAAAGGGGTTGGTTGGCTACACCTTC.

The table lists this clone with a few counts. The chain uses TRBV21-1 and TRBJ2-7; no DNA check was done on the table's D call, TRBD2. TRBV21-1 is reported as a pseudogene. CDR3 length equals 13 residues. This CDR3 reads CASSRIQRYEQYF. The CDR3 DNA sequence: TGTGCCAGCAGTCGCATCCAGCGCTACGAGCAGTACTTC.

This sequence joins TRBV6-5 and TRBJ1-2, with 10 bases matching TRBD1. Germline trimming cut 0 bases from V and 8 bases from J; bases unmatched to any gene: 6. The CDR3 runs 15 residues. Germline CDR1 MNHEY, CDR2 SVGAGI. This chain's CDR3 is CASSYSGQGLEGYTF. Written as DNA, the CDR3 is TGTGCCAGCAGTTACTCGGGACAGGGGCTGGAGGGCTACACCTTC.

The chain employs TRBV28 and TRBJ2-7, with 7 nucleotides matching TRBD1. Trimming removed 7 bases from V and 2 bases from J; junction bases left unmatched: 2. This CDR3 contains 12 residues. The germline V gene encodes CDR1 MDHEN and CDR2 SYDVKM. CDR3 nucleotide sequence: TGTGCCAGCACAGGGGGACCCTACGAGCAGTACTTC. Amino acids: CASTGGPYEQYF.

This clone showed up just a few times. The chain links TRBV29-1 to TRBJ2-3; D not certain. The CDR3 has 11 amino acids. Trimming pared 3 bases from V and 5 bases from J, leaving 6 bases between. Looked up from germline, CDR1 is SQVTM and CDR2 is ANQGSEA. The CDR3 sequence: CSVEVRDTQYF. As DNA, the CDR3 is TGCAGCGTTGAGGTCCGAGATACGCAGTATTTT.

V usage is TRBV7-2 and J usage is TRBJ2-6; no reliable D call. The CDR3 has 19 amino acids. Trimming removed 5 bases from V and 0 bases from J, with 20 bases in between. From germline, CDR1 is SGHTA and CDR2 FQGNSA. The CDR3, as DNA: TGTGCCAGCAGCCCATCGGCTGGGTTTCGTCCCTCTGGGGCCAACGTCCTGACTTTC. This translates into CASSPSAGFRPSGANVLTF.

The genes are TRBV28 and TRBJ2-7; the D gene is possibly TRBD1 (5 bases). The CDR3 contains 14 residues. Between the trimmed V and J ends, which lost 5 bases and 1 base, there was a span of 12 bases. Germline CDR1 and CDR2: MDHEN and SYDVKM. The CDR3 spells CASSGALVSYEQYF. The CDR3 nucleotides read TGTGCCAGCAGTGGGGCTCTAGTGTCCTACGAGCAGTACTTC.

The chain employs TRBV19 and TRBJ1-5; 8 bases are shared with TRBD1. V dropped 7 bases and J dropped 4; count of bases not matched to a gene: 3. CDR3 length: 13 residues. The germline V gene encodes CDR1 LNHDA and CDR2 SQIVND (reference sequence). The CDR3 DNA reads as TGTGCCAGTAACGACAGGGGAAATCAGCCCCAGCATTTT. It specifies CASNDRGNQPQHF.

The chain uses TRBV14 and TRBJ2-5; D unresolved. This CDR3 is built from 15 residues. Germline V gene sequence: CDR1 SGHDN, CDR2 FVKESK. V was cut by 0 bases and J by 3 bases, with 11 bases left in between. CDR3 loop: CASSQEWQTKETQYF. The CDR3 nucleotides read TGTGCCAGCAGCCAAGAATGGCAGACGAAAGAGACCCAGTACTTC. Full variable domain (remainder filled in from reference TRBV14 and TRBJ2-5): EAGVTQFPSHSVIEKGQTVTLRCDPISGHDNLYWYRRVMGKEIKFLLHFVKESKQDESGMPNNRFLAERTGGTYSTLKVQPAELEDSGVYFCASSQEWQTKETQYFGPGTRLLVL.

The chain's CDR3 is CASSPGSLGYDEQFF. As DNA, the CDR3 is TGTGCCAGCAGCCCGGGCTCTTTGGGGTACGATGAGCAGTTCTTC. This chain joins TRBV28 and TRBJ2-1; D is unresolved. V lost 6 bases, J lost 8 bases, and 20 bases lay in between. The CDR3 spans 15 residues. CDR1 is MDHEN and CDR2 is SYDVKM in the germline V gene.

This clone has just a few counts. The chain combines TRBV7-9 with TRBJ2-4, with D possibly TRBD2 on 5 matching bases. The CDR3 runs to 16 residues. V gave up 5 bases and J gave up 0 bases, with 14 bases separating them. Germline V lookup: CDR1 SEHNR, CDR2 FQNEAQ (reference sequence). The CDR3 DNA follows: TGTGCCAGCAGCCGACTGAGGGATTTAGCCAAAAACATTCAGTACTTC. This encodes CASSRLRDLAKNIQYF. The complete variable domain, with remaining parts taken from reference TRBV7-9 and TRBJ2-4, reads DTGVSQNPRHKITKRGQNVTFRCDPISEHNRLYWYRQTLGQGPEFLTYFQNEAQLEKSRLLSDRFSAERPKGSFSTLEIQRTEQGDSAMYLCASSRLRDLAKNIQYFGAGTRLSVL.

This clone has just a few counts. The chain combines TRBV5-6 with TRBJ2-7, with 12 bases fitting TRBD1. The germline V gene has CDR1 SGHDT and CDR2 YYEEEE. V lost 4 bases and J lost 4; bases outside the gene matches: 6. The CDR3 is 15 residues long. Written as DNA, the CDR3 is TGTGCCAGCAGCGCGGGACAGGGGGCAGGGTACGAGCAGTACTTC. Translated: CASSAGQGAGYEQYF.

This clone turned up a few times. The CDR3 protein is CASSGWREGNEQFF. The CDR3 nucleotides read TGTGCCAGCAGTGGTTGGCGGGAAGGGAATGAGCAGTTCTTC. The rearrangement uses TRBV25-1 and TRBJ2-1; D might be TRBD2 (6 bases). From germline, CDR1 is MGHDK and CDR2 SYGVNS. The CDR3 runs to 14 residues. V lost 4 bases and J lost 7, with 14 bases in between.

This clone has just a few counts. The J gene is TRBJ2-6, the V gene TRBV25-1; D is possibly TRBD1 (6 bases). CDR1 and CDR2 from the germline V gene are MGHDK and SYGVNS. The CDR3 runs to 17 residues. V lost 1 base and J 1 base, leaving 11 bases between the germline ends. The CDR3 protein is CASSESGTGSGANVLTF. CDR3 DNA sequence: TGTGCCAGCAGTGAATCGGGAACAGGGTCTGGGGCCAACGTCCTGACTTTC.

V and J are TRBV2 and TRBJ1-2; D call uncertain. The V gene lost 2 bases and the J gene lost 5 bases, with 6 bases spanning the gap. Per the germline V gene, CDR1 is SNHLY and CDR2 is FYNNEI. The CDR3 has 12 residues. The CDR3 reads CASSEIGYGYTF. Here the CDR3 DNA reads TGTGCCAGCAGTGAAATAGGTTATGGCTACACCTTC.

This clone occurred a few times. CDR3 DNA: TGTGCCAGCAGTTACTCGCGTTGGGCCGGGGAGCTGTTTTTT. The encoded protein is CASSYSRWAGELFF. The chain has TRBV6-5 and TRBJ2-2; D not resolved. Trimming shortened V by 0 bases and J by 6 bases, and 8 bases separated the two germline ends. CDR1 and CDR2 (germline): MNHEY, SVGAGI. The CDR3 consists of 14 residues.

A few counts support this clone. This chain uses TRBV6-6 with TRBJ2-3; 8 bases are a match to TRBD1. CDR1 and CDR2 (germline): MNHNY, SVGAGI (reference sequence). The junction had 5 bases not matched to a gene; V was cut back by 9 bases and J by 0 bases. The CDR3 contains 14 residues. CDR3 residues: CASQGATSTDTQYF. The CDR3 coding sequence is TGTGCCAGTCAGGGGGCGACTAGCACAGATACGCAGTATTTT.